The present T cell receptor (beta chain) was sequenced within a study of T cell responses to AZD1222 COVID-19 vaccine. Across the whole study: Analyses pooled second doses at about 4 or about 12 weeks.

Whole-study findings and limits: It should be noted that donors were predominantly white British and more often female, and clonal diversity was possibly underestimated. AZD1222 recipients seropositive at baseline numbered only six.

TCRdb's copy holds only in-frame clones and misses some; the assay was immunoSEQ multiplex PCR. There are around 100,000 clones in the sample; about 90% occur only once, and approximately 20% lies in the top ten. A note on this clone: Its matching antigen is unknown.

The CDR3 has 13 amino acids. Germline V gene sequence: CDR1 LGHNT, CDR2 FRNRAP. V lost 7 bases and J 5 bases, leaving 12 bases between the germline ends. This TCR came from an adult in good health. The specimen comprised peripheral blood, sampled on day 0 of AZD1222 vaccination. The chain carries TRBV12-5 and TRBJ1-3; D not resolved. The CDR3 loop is CASAETERNTIYF. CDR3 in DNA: TGTGCTAGTGCCGAGACTGAAAGAAACACCATATATTTT.